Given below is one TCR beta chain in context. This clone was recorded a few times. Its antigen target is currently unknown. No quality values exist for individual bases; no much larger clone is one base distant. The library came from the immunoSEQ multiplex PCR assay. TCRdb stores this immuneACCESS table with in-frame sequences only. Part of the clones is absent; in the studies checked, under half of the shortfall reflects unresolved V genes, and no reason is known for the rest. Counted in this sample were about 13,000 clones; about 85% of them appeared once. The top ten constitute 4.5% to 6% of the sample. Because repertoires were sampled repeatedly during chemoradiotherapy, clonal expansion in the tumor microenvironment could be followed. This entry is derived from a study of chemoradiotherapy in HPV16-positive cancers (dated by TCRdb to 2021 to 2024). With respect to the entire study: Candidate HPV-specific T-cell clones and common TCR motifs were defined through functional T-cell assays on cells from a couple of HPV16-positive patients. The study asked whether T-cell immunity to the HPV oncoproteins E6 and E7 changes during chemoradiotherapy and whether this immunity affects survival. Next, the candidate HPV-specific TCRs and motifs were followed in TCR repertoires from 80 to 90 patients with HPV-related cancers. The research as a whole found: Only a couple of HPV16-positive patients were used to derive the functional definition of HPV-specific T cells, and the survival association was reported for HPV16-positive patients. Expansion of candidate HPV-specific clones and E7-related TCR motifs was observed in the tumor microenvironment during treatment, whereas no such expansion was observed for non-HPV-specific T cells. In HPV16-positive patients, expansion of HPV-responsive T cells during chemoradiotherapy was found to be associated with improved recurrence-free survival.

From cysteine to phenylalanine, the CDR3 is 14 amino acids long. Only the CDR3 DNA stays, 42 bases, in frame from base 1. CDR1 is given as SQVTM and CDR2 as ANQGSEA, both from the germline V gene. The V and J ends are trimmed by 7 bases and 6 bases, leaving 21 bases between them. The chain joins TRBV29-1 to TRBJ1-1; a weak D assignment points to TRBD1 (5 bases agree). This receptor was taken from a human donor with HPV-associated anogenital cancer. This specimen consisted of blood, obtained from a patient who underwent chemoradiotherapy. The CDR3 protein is CSGSRGRQGAEAFF. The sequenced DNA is TGCAGCGGGTCCCGGGGTCGACAAGGGGCTGAAGCTTTCTTT. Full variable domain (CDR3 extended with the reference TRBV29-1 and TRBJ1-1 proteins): SAVISQKPSRDICQRGTSLTIQCQVDSQVTMMFWYRQQPGQSLTLIATANQGSEATYESGFVIDKFPISRPNLTFSTLTVSNMSPEDSSIYLCSGSRGRQGAEAFFGQGTRLTVV.